A selection of T cell receptor beta chains follows, all from one sample in a study of blood T cell repertoires in COVID-19. Sequenced by immunoSEQ multiplex PCR; TCRdb stores in-frame clones only, minus some. The sample carries 250,000 to 300,000 clones, around 91% recorded once. The sequenced sample was peripheral blood. The receptors stem from a woman in her sixties or seventies with acute or convalescent COVID-19. The CDR3 runs from the conserved cysteine through the conserved F or W. D genes are given only for firm matches. Clone size is shown for a subset of rows, as once, few, many or a class of expanded clone.

j_call,v_call,d_call,clone_size,cdr3_aa,cdr3_nt
TRBJ1-2,TRBV12-3/TRBV12-4,TRBD1,NA,CASSPTGDYGYTF,TGTGCCAGCAGCCCAACAGGGGACTATGGCTACACCTTC
TRBJ1-1,TRBV28,TRBD1,NA,CASSLTGAAREAFF,TGTGCCAGCAGTTTAACAGGGGCAGCTCGGGAAGCTTTCTTT
TRBJ2-7,TRBV6-2/TRBV6-3,TRBD2,NA,CASSRYLAGVTYEQYF,TGTGCCAGCAGCCGATACCTAGCGGGGGTCACCTACGAGCAGTACTTC
TRBJ2-7,TRBV10-3,TRBD1,NA,CAISEPGDRGYEQYF,TGTGCCATCAGTGAGCCTGGGGACAGGGGCTACGAGCAGTACTTC
TRBJ1-2,TRBV5-1,TRBD1,NA,CASSLAGQGATAGYTF,TGCGCCAGCAGCTTAGCCGGACAGGGGGCAACGGCGGGCTACACCTTC
TRBJ2-2,TRBV28,TRBD2,NA,CASTGGLATNTGELFF,TGTGCCAGCACAGGAGGACTAGCGACGAACACCGGGGAGCTGTTTTTT
TRBJ2-3,TRBV7-3,NA,NA,CASSLKPPVGGSTDTQYF,TGTGCCAGCAGCTTAAAACCCCCCGTAGGGGGAAGCACAGATACGCAGTATTTT
TRBJ2-1,TRBV5-1,TRBD1,NA,CASSLRDRANEQFF,TGCGCCAGCAGCTTGCGGGACAGGGCCAATGAGCAGTTCTTC
TRBJ2-1,TRBV5-1,NA,NA,CASSLLRRDNEQFF,TGCGCCAGCAGCTTGTTGCGCCGCGACAATGAGCAGTTCTTC
TRBJ1-6,TRBV5-1,NA,NA,CASTPQGLDNSPLHF,TGCGCCAGCACCCCACAGGGATTAGATAATTCACCCCTCCACTTT
TRBJ2-1,TRBV30,TRBD2,NA,CAWSVSGIGHEQFF,TGTGCCTGGAGCGTTAGCGGGATTGGGCATGAGCAGTTCTTC
TRBJ2-5,TRBV5-4,NA,NA,CASSSGLRPYQETQYF,TGTGCCAGCAGTTCCGGACTGAGACCGTACCAAGAGACCCAGTACTTC
TRBJ2-7,TRBV19,NA,NA,CASSIVGGLYEQYF,TGTGCCAGTAGTATAGTTGGCGGACTCTACGAGCAGTACTTC
TRBJ1-4,TRBV6-1,TRBD1,NA,CASSHRDRNEKLFF,TGTGCCAGCAGCCACCGGGACAGGAATGAAAAACTGTTTTTT
TRBJ1-5,TRBV4-2,NA,NA,CASSQGTASSSNQPQHF,TGTGCCAGCAGCCAAGGGACAGCTTCTTCTAGCAATCAGCCCCAGCATTTT
TRBJ2-2,TRBV2,NA,NA,CASRTRLANTGELFF,TGTGCCAGCAGGACCCGACTAGCGAACACCGGGGAGCTGTTTTTT
TRBJ2-2,TRBV2,NA,NA,CASSVETSNTGELFF,TGTGCCAGCAGTGTAGAGACATCGAACACCGGGGAGCTGTTTTTT
TRBJ2-7,TRBV6-6,TRBD2,NA,CASTNGGAGTYEQYF,TGTGCCAGCACCAACGGGGGGGCTGGGACCTACGAGCAGTACTTC
TRBJ2-7,TRBV5-6,NA,NA,CASSFVDEQYF,TGTGCCAGCAGCTTTGTCGACGAGCAGTACTTC
TRBJ2-5,TRBV7-9,TRBD1,NA,CASSRRDRGYQETQYF,TGTGCCAGCAGTCGCAGGGACAGGGGGTACCAAGAGACCCAGTACTTC
TRBJ2-4,TRBV4-3,TRBD1,NA,CASSQARGTKNIQYF,TGCGCCAGCAGCCAAGCCAGGGGGACCAAAAACATTCAGTACTTC
TRBJ1-3,TRBV6-5,NA,NA,CASSYSRGGNTIYF,TGTGCCAGCAGTTACAGTAGGGGTGGAAACACCATATATTTT
TRBJ2-1,TRBV19,TRBD1,NA,CASSSGTVDNEQFF,TGTGCCAGTAGTTCCGGGACAGTAGACAATGAGCAGTTCTTC
TRBJ1-3,TRBV9,NA,once,CASSPSGSSGNTIYF,TGTGCCAGCAGCCCCTCGGGAAGCTCTGGAAACACCATATATTTT
TRBJ1-3,TRBV6-5,TRBD1,few,CASSRQGGRNTIYF,TGTGCCAGCAGCCGACAGGGTGGGCGAAACACCATATATTTT
TRBJ2-3,TRBV7-2,TRBD2,NA,CASSLVLGTSGSKFDTQYF,TGTGCCAGCAGCTTAGTCCTGGGGACTAGCGGGAGTAAGTTCGATACGCAGTATTTT
TRBJ2-2,TRBV29-1,NA,NA,CSVEDFSGSNTGELFF,TGCAGCGTTGAAGATTTTAGCGGATCGAACACCGGGGAGCTGTTTTTT
TRBJ1-3,TRBV5-4,NA,NA,CASSTDSLSSGNTIYF,TGTGCCAGCAGTACGGACTCCTTGAGCTCTGGAAACACCATATATTTT
TRBJ2-7,TRBV15,TRBD1,NA,CATSREGTGLYEQYF,TGTGCCACCAGCAGAGAGGGGACAGGGTTATACGAGCAGTACTTC
TRBJ1-1,TRBV29-1,NA,NA,CSVKRLYTEAFF,TGCAGCGTTAAACGACTCTACACTGAAGCTTTCTTT
TRBJ2-3,TRBV4-1,NA,NA,CASSQPGTSTDTQYF,TGCGCCAGCAGCCAACCAGGGACTAGCACAGATACGCAGTATTTT
TRBJ1-2,TRBV28,TRBD1,NA,CASSLTGIYGYTF,TGTGCCAGCAGTTTGACAGGGATCTATGGCTACACCTTC
TRBJ1-4,TRBV29-1,NA,NA,CSVAWGGGEKLFF,TGCAGCGTTGCATGGGGAGGAGGGGAAAAACTGTTTTTT
TRBJ1-1,TRBV5-4,NA,NA,CASSHRGRDPEAFF,TGTGCCAGCAGTCACCGGGGGAGGGACCCTGAAGCTTTCTTT
TRBJ2-7,TRBV6-5,NA,NA,CASSYSPGISYEQYF,TGTGCCAGCAGTTACTCGCCAGGAATTTCCTACGAGCAGTACTTC
TRBJ2-3,TRBV3-1/TRBV3-2,TRBD2,NA,CASSYTLAGGPPKETDTQYF,TGTGCCAGCAGCTACACCTTAGCGGGAGGGCCCCCCAAGGAAACAGATACGCAGTATTTT
TRBJ1-1,TRBV2,NA,NA,CASSEQAGPNTEAFF,TGTGCCAGCAGTGAACAGGCAGGGCCGAACACTGAAGCTTTCTTT
TRBJ1-2,TRBV7-2,TRBD1,NA,CASRTGGTDYGYTF,TGTGCCAGTCGGACAGGGGGCACGGACTATGGCTACACCTTC
TRBJ2-7,TRBV30,NA,few,CAWSDGTLTYEQYF,TGTGCCTGGAGTGACGGGACTCTCACCTACGAGCAGTACTTC
TRBJ1-2,TRBV28,TRBD1,NA,CASSLQGGNYGYTF,TGTGCCAGCAGTTTGCAGGGGGGAAACTATGGCTACACCTTC